Listed below are T cell receptor beta chains from one sample, sequenced in a study. TCRdb reanalysed the 5' RACE reads using MiXCR and keeps one entry per CDR3 protein. In the table there are thousands of distinct CDR3 sequences, less than 65% of which are singletons. What was sequenced was tumor-infiltrating memory CD4+ T cells sorted from the breast tumor. The receptors derive from a female donor with breast cancer. Each CDR3 is given with its conserved first and last residue. A D gene is named only where the DNA matches it firmly. Size values are once, few and many counts, or a class for expanded clones, and some rows have none.

cdr3_length: 17
d_call: TRBD2
clone_size: -
j_call: TRBJ2-4
v_call: TRBV29-1
cdr3_nt: TGCAGCGTTTTGAAGACTAGCGGGAGGGCCAATAGGGACATTCAGTACTTC
cdr3_aa: CSVLKTSGRANRDIQYF

cdr3_length: 16
d_call: -
clone_size: -
j_call: TRBJ1-5
v_call: TRBV6-6
cdr3_nt: TGTGCCAGCAGTTACTCAACCAGGAGGAGCAATCAGCCCCAGCATTTT
cdr3_aa: CASSYSTRRSNQPQHF

cdr3_length: 14
d_call: -
clone_size: -
j_call: TRBJ1-2
v_call: TRBV28
cdr3_nt: TGTGCCAGCAGTCCCCCGGACCAAGGCTATGGCTACACCTTC
cdr3_aa: CASSPPDQGYGYTF

cdr3_length: 13
d_call: -
clone_size: -
j_call: TRBJ1-2
v_call: TRBV20-1
cdr3_nt: TGCAGTGCCGAAGATACTCTAAACTATGGCTACACCTTC
cdr3_aa: CSAEDTLNYGYTF

cdr3_length: 15
d_call: -
clone_size: -
j_call: TRBJ2-1
v_call: TRBV12-3/TRBV12-4
cdr3_nt: TGTGCCAGCAGTTTACGTAGGGCCCCGTACAATGAGCAGTTCTTC
cdr3_aa: CASSLRRAPYNEQFF

cdr3_length: 16
d_call: TRBD2
clone_size: -
j_call: TRBJ2-7
v_call: TRBV11-2
cdr3_nt: TGTGCCAGCAGATTGACTAGCGGGGGGCTCACCTACGAGCAGTACTTC
cdr3_aa: CASRLTSGGLTYEQYF

cdr3_length: 13
d_call: -
clone_size: -
j_call: TRBJ1-4
v_call: TRBV18
cdr3_nt: TGTGCCAGCTCAGCCGAGACAGATGAAGAACTGTTTTTT
cdr3_aa: CASSAETDEELFF

cdr3_length: 16
d_call: TRBD2
clone_size: once
j_call: TRBJ2-1
v_call: TRBV7-2
cdr3_nt: TGTGCCAGCAGCTTAGGGGGCCTAGCGGGAGCTGATGAGCAGTTCTTC
cdr3_aa: CASSLGGLAGADEQFF

cdr3_length: 13
d_call: -
clone_size: -
j_call: TRBJ1-2
v_call: TRBV29-1
cdr3_nt: TGCAGCGTTGTGGGGAGCAGGGGTGGCGGCTACACCTTC
cdr3_aa: CSVVGSRGGGYTF

cdr3_length: 12
d_call: -
clone_size: -
j_call: TRBJ1-1
v_call: TRBV20-1
cdr3_nt: TGCAGTGCTTCTCCTCAGGGGCCTGAAGCTTTCTTT
cdr3_aa: CSASPQGPEAFF

cdr3_length: 15
d_call: TRBD1
clone_size: few
j_call: TRBJ2-7
v_call: TRBV29-1
cdr3_nt: TGCAGCGCCGTGGCACACGGCCAGACAGGGGGCGAGCAGTACTTC
cdr3_aa: CSAVAHGQTGGEQYF

cdr3_length: 14
d_call: -
clone_size: few
j_call: TRBJ1-2
v_call: TRBV7-2
cdr3_nt: TGTGCCAGCAGTTCCCGAGGGGGGGACTATGGCTACACCTTC
cdr3_aa: CASSSRGGDYGYTF

cdr3_length: 12
d_call: -
clone_size: -
j_call: TRBJ2-5
v_call: TRBV15
cdr3_nt: TGTGCCACCAGCAGAGATCTGGAGACCCAGTACTTC
cdr3_aa: CATSRDLETQYF

cdr3_length: 14
d_call: TRBD2
clone_size: few
j_call: TRBJ2-7
v_call: TRBV7-9
cdr3_nt: TGTGCCAGCAGCTTAACGGGACTAGCCTACGAGCAGTACTTC
cdr3_aa: CASSLTGLAYEQYF

cdr3_length: 12
d_call: -
clone_size: few
j_call: TRBJ1-2
v_call: TRBV30
cdr3_nt: TGTGCCTGGAGTGAGGGGGGCTATGGCTACACCTTC
cdr3_aa: CAWSEGGYGYTF

cdr3_length: 15
d_call: -
clone_size: -
j_call: TRBJ2-7
v_call: TRBV12-3/TRBV12-4
cdr3_nt: TGTGCCAGCAGTTGGGGCCGGAGGGGGCAAAACGAGCAGTACTTC
cdr3_aa: CASSWGRRGQNEQYF